This T cell receptor (beta chain) was identified in a study of blood T cell repertoires in COVID-19. The overall study: Samples came from the United States, Italy and Spain, spanning acute and convalescent COVID-19.

The method was immunoSEQ multiplex PCR; TCRdb's version includes in-frame clones alone and lacks a portion of them. This sample has more than 70,000 clones, with roughly 80% found just once. The sequence was obtained from an elderly woman with active or convalescent COVID-19. Sequencing was carried out using peripheral blood.

The CDR3 loop is CASSLTVNTGELFF. DNA of the CDR3: TGTGCCAGCAGCCTGACAGTGAACACCGGGGAGCTGTTTTTT. This chain connects TRBV7-7 to TRBJ2-2; tentative D call: TRBD1 (5 bases). The CDR3 has 14 amino acids. Germline lookup yields CDR1 SSHAT and CDR2 FNYEAQ (reference sequence). V was clipped by 5 bases and J by 1 base, with 8 bases between them.